This T cell receptor (beta chain) was found in a study of T cells in Graves' hyperthyroidism and ophthalmopathy (dated by TCRdb to between 2018 and 2021). Background for the entire study: Peripheral blood was collected at initial diagnosis, before any treatment. A discovery cohort of fewer than 110 patients, 43 with Graves' ophthalmopathy and over 55 with stable Graves' hyperthyroidism, was used to find distinguishing TCR V-J signatures. In six Graves' hyperthyroidism patients, the study also compared T-cell repertoires from thyroid tissue with T-cell repertoires from blood. The 90 to 100 discovery patients were randomly divided into training and test sets at a 7:3 ratio. Prospective prediction of ophthalmopathy was tested in an independent validation cohort consisting of some 18 hyperthyroidism patients and 17 patients who later progressed to ophthalmopathy. TCR Vbeta CDR3 sequencing of around 130 peripheral blood samples (43 ophthalmopathy, 75 to 85 hyperthyroidism and approximately 17 progressor patients) is reported in the paper. After sampling, hyperthyroidism patients received methimazole starting at 30 mg daily, and ophthalmopathy patients received high-dose intravenous methylprednisolone. The paper's findings and limits, for the study overall: Most expanded thyroid clonotypes (frequency above 0.001) were also detected in blood, a finding suggesting that blood repertoires may reflect thyroid immune responses. During validation, the model predicted progression to ophthalmopathy a median of roughly 7.1 months ahead of onset, with roughly 65% sensitivity and almost 75% specificity. A 13 V-J signature model separated ophthalmopathy from stable hyperthyroidism, with around 91% sensitivity and just under 84% specificity in cross-validation and 80%/75% in testing. Sample size was not statistically predetermined, and blinding of investigators to group allocation was not performed.

Trimming takes 4 bases from V and 3 bases from J, and the germline ends sit 13 bases apart. Inclusive of the bounding cysteine and phenylalanine, the CDR3 is 15 residues long. Only the CDR3 DNA is retained, 45 bases long and in frame from the first base. Amplification of TCR beta CDR3 regions was carried out from RNA transcripts. The TCR CDR3 was subjected to a first round of RT-PCR using the HTBI primer set and the Qiagen OneStep RT-PCR kit. Libraries were constructed in a second round of multiplex PCR, after which size selection and purification were performed. Paired-end sequencing of the libraries was performed with 100 bp reads on an Illumina HiSeq2000. On the authors' methods: SOAPnuke was used to process the raw data, removing reads that contained adapters or uncalled bases, had a mean Phred below 15, or lacked an exact match to the constant primer or identifier. High-quality paired reads were merged using COPE v1.2.5, and each unique nucleotide sequence was defined as a clonotype. MiTCR v1.1 was used to align the clonotypes against IMGT TRBV, TRBD and TRBJ reference segments. The analysis was restricted to V-J combinations with a frequency above 0.0001, which together covered just over 98% of the repertoires. A TCS score was defined as the ratio between F50 (clonal expansion) and ExV (chaos), using BLOSUM62-based TCRdist between CDR3 peptides within each V-J. Welch's t-statistics and random forest reduced just over 500 V-J features to about 13, which were used in a naive Bayes classifier (R e1071). In-frame beta chains were kept once TCRdb had trimmed the public reads at Q25 with fastp and called clones with MiXCR. Identical CDR3 proteins give one entry, which carries the most common genes and DNA. TCRdb, rather than the study authors, made the V and J calls. The sample table lists hundreds of thousands of distinct CDR3 sequences, around 14% of them with a count of one. The top ten clones comprise about 7.7% of the sample.

There are many counts of this clonotype. Its antigen is still unknown. No base quality information exists; no much larger clone differs at one position. Graves' hyperthyroidism was defined as stable when no progression to ophthalmopathy occurred over 18 months of follow-up. Hyperthyroidism patients were newly diagnosed, had a disease duration of under 2 months, and were aged 18 to 65 years. Any patient with an uncontrolled infection, another autoimmune disease, pregnancy or lactation was excluded. Diagnoses were established on the basis of clinical symptoms, serum thyroxine and TRAb, thyroid ultrasound, and orbital computed tomography. Ficoll-Paque density gradient centrifugation was used to isolate PBMCs from about 9.4 ml of fresh peripheral blood. Total RNA was extracted with Trizol reagent, and quality was checked on an Agilent 2100 Bioanalyzer.

The receptor was derived from a young woman with Graves' hyperthyroidism. The chain employs TRBV12-3 or TRBV12-4 and TRBJ1-5, with no D gene named confidently. Sequenced material: blood. The DNA is as follows: TGTGCCAGCAGTTCCCGACCCCACCCCAATCAGCCCCAGCATTTT. Translated, it reads CASSSRPHPNQPQHF.